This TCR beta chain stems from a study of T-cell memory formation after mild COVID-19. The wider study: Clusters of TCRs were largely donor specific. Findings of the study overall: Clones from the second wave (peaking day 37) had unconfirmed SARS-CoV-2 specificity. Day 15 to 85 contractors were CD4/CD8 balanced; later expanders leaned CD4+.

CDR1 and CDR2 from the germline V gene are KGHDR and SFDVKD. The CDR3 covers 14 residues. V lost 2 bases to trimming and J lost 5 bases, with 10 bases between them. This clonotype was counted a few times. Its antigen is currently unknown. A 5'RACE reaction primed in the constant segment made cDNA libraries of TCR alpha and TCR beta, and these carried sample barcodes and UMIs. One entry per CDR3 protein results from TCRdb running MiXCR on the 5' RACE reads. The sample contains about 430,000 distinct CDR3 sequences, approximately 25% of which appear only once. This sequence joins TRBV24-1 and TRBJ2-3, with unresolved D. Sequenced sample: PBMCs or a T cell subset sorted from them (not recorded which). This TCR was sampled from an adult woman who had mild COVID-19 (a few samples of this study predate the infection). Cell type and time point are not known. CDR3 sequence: CATSDSGRQDTQYF. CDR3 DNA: TGTGCCACCAGTGATTCTGGACGCCAAGATACGCAGTATTTT.